One and the same sample provided the 27 T cell receptor beta chains below, sequenced in a study of neoadjuvant anti-PD-1 for oral cavity cancer. Stated time point: after neoadjuvant nivolumab, at surgical resection. Using immunoSEQ multiplex PCR, the repertoire was profiled, and TCRdb retains in-frame clones only, with some absent. The sample contains roughly 68,000 clones, roughly nine tenths of which appear only once. Here the sequenced sample was PBMCs, taken after nivolumab (anti-PD-1) treatment. These receptors came from a person between 35 and 79 years old with oral cavity squamous cell carcinoma.

The V and J genes are TRBV2 and TRBJ2-3; 9 bases agree with TRBD1. Trimming removed 8 bases from V and 7 bases from J; junction bases left unmatched: 25. Germline lookup yields CDR1 SNHLY and CDR2 FYNNEI. This CDR3 has 19 amino acids. CDR3 DNA sequence: TGTGCCAGCTTCACAAGGGGACAGGGATGGTCTGCGACCTATCATACGCAGTATTTT. Amino acids: CASFTRGQGWSATYHTQYF.

The chain uses TRBV19 and TRBJ2-2; the D gene is possibly TRBD1 (5 bases). Germline lookup yields CDR1 LNHDA and CDR2 SQIVND (reference sequence). Deletions cut 6 bases from V and 3 bases from J, with 17 bases between. The CDR3 is 16 amino acids. CDR3 DNA sequence: TGTGCCAGTAGCACCAGGGATTACACCTACACCGGGGAGCTGTTTTTT. Translating it yields CASSTRDYTYTGELFF.

This clone was found a few times. This chain connects TRBV30 to TRBJ1-2; 8 bases are shared with TRBD1. The CDR3 contains 15 residues. Germline values: CDR1 GTSNPN, CDR2 SVGIG (reference sequence). Germline trimming cut 3 bases from V and 0 bases from J; bases unmatched to any gene: 6. CDR3 sequence reads: CAWRGTGRTNYGYTF. CDR3 nucleotide sequence: TGTGCCTGGAGAGGGACAGGAAGAACTAACTATGGCTACACCTTC.

The genes are TRBV2 and TRBJ1-1; D call uncertain. The germline gives CDR1 SNHLY, CDR2 FYNNEI. The V end lost 8 bases, the J end lost 0 bases, and 16 bases lay between the germline ends. The CDR3 extends over 15 amino acids. For the CDR3, the DNA is TGTGCCAGCGACGAGTGGCTTTTGGTGAACACTGAAGCTTTCTTT. Translated, it gives CASDEWLLVNTEAFF.

Details on this clone: A junction end diverges from the germline sequence, so it may reflect a read error. V gene TRBV7-7 combines with J gene TRBJ2-2; 8 nucleotides align to TRBD2. Germline V CDR1 and CDR2: SSHAT, FNYEAQ (reference sequence). The CDR3 is 15 residues long. Written as DNA, the CDR3 is TGTGCTAGCAGCTTAGCCGGGACTAGCACCGGGGAGCTGTTTTTT. This sequence encodes CASSLAGTSTGELFF.

The rearrangement uses TRBV6-5 and TRBJ1-1, with no clear D. The CDR3 is 15 residues long. The V end lost 5 bases, the J end lost 2 bases, and 15 bases lay between the germline ends. Per germline, CDR1 MNHEY and CDR2 SVGAGI. DNA for the CDR3: TGTGCCAGCAGTCCAGGTCTTTACCCCAACACTGAAGCTTTCTTT. Its protein product is CASSPGLYPNTEAFF.

The V call is TRBV5-6, the J call TRBJ1-2; 9 positions agree with TRBD1. This CDR3 contains 14 residues. Unmatched junction bases numbered 5, after V lost 4 bases and J lost 4 bases. The germline V gene has CDR1 SGHDT and CDR2 YYEEEE. As DNA, the CDR3 is TGTGCCAGCAGCGCAACAGGGGGCTCCTATGGCTACACCTTC. Translating it yields CASSATGGSYGYTF.

CDR3 bases: TGTGCCAGCTCACCACTGGGACAGGGAAATACTGAAGCTTTCTTT. It codes for CASSPLGQGNTEAFF. This rearrangement joins TRBV18 to TRBJ1-1; 9 positions agree with TRBD1. The germline gives CDR1 KGHSH, CDR2 LQKENI. This CDR3 contains 15 residues. The ends lost 1 base at V and 5 bases at J; junction bases unmatched: 5.

V is TRBV12-5 and J is TRBJ1-2; possible D gene TRBD1, 6 bases. The germline gives CDR1 LGHNT, CDR2 FRNRAP. V dropped 7 bases and J dropped 4 bases, with 16 bases sitting between them. This CDR3 is 14 amino acids long. CDR3 DNA sequence: TGTGCTAGTGTTGGGGACACTTGGGGCTATGGCTACACCTTC. This codes for CASVGDTWGYGYTF.

Only a few counts were recorded for this clone. This chain links TRBV9 with TRBJ1-2; 9 bases line up with TRBD1. CDR3 size: 15 residues. The J segment lost 5 bases and the V segment lost 3 bases, leaving 8 bases of the junction unmatched. CDR1 and CDR2 (germline): SGDLS, YYNGEE. The CDR3 protein is CASSELPGQGYGYTF. DNA of the CDR3: TGTGCCAGCAGCGAACTTCCGGGACAGGGATATGGCTACACCTTC. Using reference TRBV9 and TRBJ1-2 for the parts outside the CDR3, the full variable domain is DSGVTQTPKHLITATGQRVTLRCSPRSGDLSVYWYQQSLDQGLQFLIQYYNGEERAKGNILERFSAQQFPDLHSELNLSSLELGDSALYFCASSELPGQGYGYTFGSGTRLTVV.

There are a few counts of this clone. The rearrangement joins TRBV19 to TRBJ1-2; D is undetermined. V dropped 6 bases and J dropped 8 bases, with 10 bases sitting between them. Germline CDR1 reads LNHDA; CDR2 reads SQIVND (reference sequence). CDR3 length: 11 amino acids. CDR3: CASRTDSGYTF. The CDR3 DNA is TGTGCCAGTAGGACGGACTCCGGCTACACCTTC.

V and J are TRBV5-1 and TRBJ2-3; either TRBD1 or TRBD2 may fit D (6 bases each). The CDR3 has 16 amino acids. Per the germline V gene, CDR1 is SGHRS and CDR2 is YFSETQ. V was clipped by 1 base and J by 2 bases, with 14 bases between them. In DNA, the CDR3 is TGCGCCAGCAGCTTGTGGAGGGGGTCCAACACAGATACGCAGTATTTT. Protein product: CASSLWRGSNTDTQYF.

The chain is built from TRBV6-1 and TRBJ1-1, with a tentative D call TRBD1 (6 bases). The germline gives CDR1 MNHNS, CDR2 SASEGT. The CDR3 runs 13 residues. V lost 7 bases and J lost 0, with 9 bases in between. CDR3 residues: CASKDRMNTEAFF. CDR3 nucleotides: TGTGCCAGCAAAGACAGGATGAACACTGAAGCTTTCTTT.

The chain joins TRBV5-1 to TRBJ1-2, with TRBD1 identical over 9 bases. The ends lost 3 bases at V and 3 bases at J; junction bases unmatched: 6. CDR1 is SGHRS and CDR2 is YFSETQ in the germline V gene. The CDR3 is made up of 15 amino acids. As DNA, the CDR3 is TGCGCCAGCAGCTATGCGACAGGGGGATACTATGGCTACACCTTC. This sequence encodes CASSYATGGYYGYTF.

The chain couples TRBV10-3 to TRBJ2-7; 7 nucleotides align to TRBD2. The trim removed 8 bases at V and 3 bases at J, leaving 4 bases unmatched. There are 12 residues in the CDR3. From germline, CDR1 is ENHRY and CDR2 SYGVKD. CDR3 region: CAIGREIYEQYF. The CDR3 DNA follows: TGTGCCATCGGGCGGGAGATCTACGAGCAGTACTTC.

V is TRBV6-5 and J is TRBJ2-7, with 9 nucleotides matching TRBD2. Trimming took 0 bases from V and 4 from J; bases not matched to a gene: 4. Germline assignment: CDR1 MNHEY and CDR2 SVGAGI. CDR3 length equals 15 residues. This CDR3 reads CASSYSTSGLYEQYF. CDR3 DNA sequence: TGTGCCAGCAGTTACTCAACTAGCGGGTTGTACGAGCAGTACTTC.

The CDR3 DNA reads TGTGCCAGTGCGGGGAGCCACCTCGGAGGCAATCAGCCCCAGCATTTT. Translated, it gives CASAGSHLGGNQPQHF. The chain uses TRBV19 and TRBJ1-5; D remains ambiguous. Per germline, CDR1 LNHDA and CDR2 SQIVND (reference sequence). The CDR3 sequence is 16 residues long. Trimming shortened V by 8 bases and J by 2 bases, and 19 bases separated the two germline ends.

The chain is built from TRBV7-9 and TRBJ1-4; tentatively, D is TRBD1 (5 bases). V dropped 2 bases and J dropped 4 bases, with 11 bases sitting between them. There are 15 residues in the CDR3. Germline lookup yields CDR1 SEHNR and CDR2 FQNEAQ (reference sequence). The CDR3 DNA sequence: TGTGCCAGCAGCTTATTATCCAGGGTTAATGAAAAACTGTTTTTT. Amino acid sequence: CASSLLSRVNEKLFF.

The chain joins TRBV5-1 to TRBJ1-5; D perhaps matches TRBD1 (6 bases). The germline V and J ends were trimmed by 4 bases and 5 bases, with 13 bases remaining between them. The germline CDR1 and CDR2 sequences are SGHRS and YFSETQ. There are 14 residues in the CDR3. CDR3 protein: CASSPGTPDQPQHF. CDR3 DNA sequence: TGCGCCAGCAGCCCTGGGACACCAGATCAGCCCCAGCATTTT. Based on the CDR3 plus reference TRBV5-1 and TRBJ1-5, the full variable domain is KAGVTQTPRYLIKTRGQQVTLSCSPISGHRSVSWYQQTPGQGLQFLFEYFSETQRNKGNFPGRFSGRQFSNSRSEMNVSTLELGDSALYLCASSPGTPDQPQHFGDGTRLSIL.

The genes are TRBV14 and TRBJ1-1, with a tentative D call TRBD1 (5 bases). V lost 1 base and J 0 bases, leaving 12 bases between the germline ends. CDR1 is SGHDN and CDR2 is FVKESK in the germline V gene. There are 16 residues in the CDR3. The CDR3 here is CASSQVPGRMNTEAFF. CDR3 DNA: TGTGCCAGCAGCCAAGTCCCAGGGAGGATGAACACTGAAGCTTTCTTT.

The chain joins TRBV4-1 to TRBJ1-1; D ambiguous. With 3 bases removed from V and 1 base from J, the gap between germline ends came to 12 bases. Per germline, CDR1 MGHRA and CDR2 YSYEKL. The CDR3 covers 15 residues. CDR3 in amino acids: CASSHSGRANTEAFF. Written as DNA, the CDR3 is TGCGCCAGCAGCCACTCCGGGAGGGCGAACACTGAAGCTTTCTTT.

The rearrangement joins TRBV7-9 to TRBJ2-3, with TRBD2 as a possible D gene (7 bases). V lost 5 bases and J lost 4, with 16 bases in between. CDR3 length: 15 residues. CDR1 and CDR2 from the germline V gene are SEHNR and FQNEAQ (reference sequence). This CDR3 is CASSPPRGAPDTQYF. CDR3 DNA sequence: TGTGCCAGCAGCCCCCCACGGGGGGCCCCAGATACGCAGTATTTT.

CDR3 bases: TGCGCCAGCAGCTTCGGCATTGGGACTGGGGACAAAAACATTCAGTACTTC. The encoded protein is CASSFGIGTGDKNIQYF. This sequence joins TRBV5-1 and TRBJ2-4; TRBD2 is a possible D gene (6 bases). V gave up 2 bases and J gave up 3 bases, with 18 bases separating them. CDR1 and CDR2 (germline): SGHRS, YFSETQ. This CDR3 has 17 residues.

Only a few counts were recorded for this clone. The J gene is TRBJ2-1, the V gene TRBV6-6; a possible D gene is TRBD2 (6 bases). CDR1 and CDR2 (germline): MNHNY, SVGAGI (reference sequence). The CDR3 is 13 residues long. The V end was cut by 9 bases, the J end by 4 bases, with 13 bases between. This chain's CDR3 is CASITREYNEQFF. DNA for the CDR3: TGTGCCAGTATTACTCGGGAGTACAATGAGCAGTTCTTC.

The V call is TRBV9, the J call TRBJ1-1, with D unclear. The V gene's germline CDR1 is SGDLS and CDR2 YYNGEE. There are 16 residues in the CDR3. Trimming pared 0 bases from V and 5 bases from J, leaving 17 bases between. CDR3 protein: CASSVVTDMTFTEAFF. The CDR3 DNA sequence: TGTGCCAGCAGCGTAGTAACGGATATGACCTTTACTGAAGCTTTCTTT.

The chain employs TRBV30 and TRBJ1-6; 8 bases are shared with TRBD1. V shed 3 bases, J shed 13 bases, and the junction held 8 bases outside the gene matches. CDR3 length: 13 residues. Germline V gives CDR1 GTSNPN, CDR2 SVGIG (reference sequence). Here the CDR3 DNA reads TGTGCCTGGAGCCGGACAGGGCGCGCCCCCCTCCACTTT. Translating gives CAWSRTGRAPLHF.

The rearrangement links TRBV30 to TRBJ1-1; a possible D gene is TRBD1 (6 bases). CDR3 length: 12 amino acids. The V gene lost 4 bases and the J gene lost 5 bases, with 11 bases spanning the gap. Germline CDR1 GTSNPN, CDR2 SVGIG (reference sequence). CDR3: CAWKGQGTEAFF. For the CDR3, the DNA is TGTGCCTGGAAGGGGCAGGGGACTGAAGCTTTCTTT.